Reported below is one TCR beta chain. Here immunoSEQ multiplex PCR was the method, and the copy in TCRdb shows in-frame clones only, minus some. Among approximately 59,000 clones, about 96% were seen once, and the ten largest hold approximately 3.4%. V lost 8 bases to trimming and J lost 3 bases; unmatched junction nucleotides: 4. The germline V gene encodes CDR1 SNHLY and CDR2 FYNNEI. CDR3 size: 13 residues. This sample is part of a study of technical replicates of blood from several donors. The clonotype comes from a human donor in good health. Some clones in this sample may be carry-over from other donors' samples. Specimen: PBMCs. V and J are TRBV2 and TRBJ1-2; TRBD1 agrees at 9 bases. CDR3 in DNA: TGTGCCAGCGGACAGGGGACCTACTATGGCTACACCTTC. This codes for CASGQGTYYGYTF. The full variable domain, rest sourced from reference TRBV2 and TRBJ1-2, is EPEVTQTPSHQVTQMGQEVILRCVPISNHLYFYWYRQILGQKVEFLVSFYNNEISEKSEIFDDQFSVERPDGSNFTLKIRSTKLEDSAMYFCASGQGTYYGYTFGSGTRLTVV.